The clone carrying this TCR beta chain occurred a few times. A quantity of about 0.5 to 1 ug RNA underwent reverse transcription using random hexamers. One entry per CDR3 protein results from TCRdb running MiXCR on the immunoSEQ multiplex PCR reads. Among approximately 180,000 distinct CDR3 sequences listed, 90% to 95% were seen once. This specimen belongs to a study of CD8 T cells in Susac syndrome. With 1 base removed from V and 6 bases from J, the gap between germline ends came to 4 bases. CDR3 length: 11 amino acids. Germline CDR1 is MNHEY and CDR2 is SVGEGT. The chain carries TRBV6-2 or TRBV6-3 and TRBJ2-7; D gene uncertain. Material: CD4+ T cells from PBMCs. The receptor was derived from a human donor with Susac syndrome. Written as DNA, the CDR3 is TGTGCCAGCAGTTACTTCTTCGAGCAGTACTTC. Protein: CASSYFFEQYF.